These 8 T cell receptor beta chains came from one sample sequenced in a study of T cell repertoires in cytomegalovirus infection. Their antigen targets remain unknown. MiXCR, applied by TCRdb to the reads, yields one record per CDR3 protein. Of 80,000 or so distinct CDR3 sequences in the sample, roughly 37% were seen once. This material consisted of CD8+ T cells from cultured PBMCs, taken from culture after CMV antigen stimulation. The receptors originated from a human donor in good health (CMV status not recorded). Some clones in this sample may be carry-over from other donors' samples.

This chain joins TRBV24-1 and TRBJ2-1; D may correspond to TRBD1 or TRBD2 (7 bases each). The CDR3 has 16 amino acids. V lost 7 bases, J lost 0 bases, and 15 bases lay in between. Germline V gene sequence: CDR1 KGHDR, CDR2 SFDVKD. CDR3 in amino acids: CATSVPGGVSYNEQFF. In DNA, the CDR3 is TGTGCCACCAGCGTACCAGGGGGGGTCTCCTACAATGAGCAGTTCTTC.

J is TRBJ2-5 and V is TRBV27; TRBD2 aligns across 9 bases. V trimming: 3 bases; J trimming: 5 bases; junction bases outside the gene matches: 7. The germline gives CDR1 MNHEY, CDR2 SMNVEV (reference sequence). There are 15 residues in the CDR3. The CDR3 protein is CASSFGAGGRETQYF. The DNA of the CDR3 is TGTGCCAGCAGTTTCGGAGCGGGGGGAAGGGAGACCCAGTACTTC.

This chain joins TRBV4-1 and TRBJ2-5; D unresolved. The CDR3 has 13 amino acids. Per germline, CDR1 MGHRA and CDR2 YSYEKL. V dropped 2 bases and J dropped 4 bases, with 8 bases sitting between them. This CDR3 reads CASSQRVRETQYF. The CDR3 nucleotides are TGCGCCAGCAGCCAAAGGGTCCGAGAGACCCAGTACTTC.

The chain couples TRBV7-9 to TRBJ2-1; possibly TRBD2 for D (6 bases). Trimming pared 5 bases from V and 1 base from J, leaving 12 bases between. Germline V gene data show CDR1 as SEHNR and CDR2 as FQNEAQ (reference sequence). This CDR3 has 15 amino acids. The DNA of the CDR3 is TGTGCCAGCAGCCGTTTGGGGGGATCCTACAATGAGCAGTTCTTC. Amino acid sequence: CASSRLGGSYNEQFF.

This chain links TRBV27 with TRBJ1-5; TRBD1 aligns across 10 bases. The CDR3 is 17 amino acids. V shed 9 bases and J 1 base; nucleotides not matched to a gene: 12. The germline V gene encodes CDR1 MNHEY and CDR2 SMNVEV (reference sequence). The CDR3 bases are TGTGCCAGAGGGGACAGGGGTCCTCCTTTAAGCAATCAGCCCCAGCATTTT. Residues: CARGDRGPPLSNQPQHF.

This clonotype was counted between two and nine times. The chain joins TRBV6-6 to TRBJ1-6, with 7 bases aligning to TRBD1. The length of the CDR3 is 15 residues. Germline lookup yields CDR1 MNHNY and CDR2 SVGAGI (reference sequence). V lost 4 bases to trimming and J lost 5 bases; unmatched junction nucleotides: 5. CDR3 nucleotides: TGTGCCAGCAGTTTCGGGACAGAGGATAATTCACCCCTCCACTTT. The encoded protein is CASSFGTEDNSPLHF.

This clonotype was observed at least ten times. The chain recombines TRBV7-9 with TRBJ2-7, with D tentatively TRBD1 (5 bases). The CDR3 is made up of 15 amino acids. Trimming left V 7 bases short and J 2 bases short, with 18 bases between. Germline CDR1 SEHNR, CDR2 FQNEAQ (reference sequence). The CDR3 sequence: CASTPGRVGAYEQYF. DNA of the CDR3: TGTGCCAGCACCCCGGGCAGGGTCGGCGCCTACGAGCAGTACTTC.

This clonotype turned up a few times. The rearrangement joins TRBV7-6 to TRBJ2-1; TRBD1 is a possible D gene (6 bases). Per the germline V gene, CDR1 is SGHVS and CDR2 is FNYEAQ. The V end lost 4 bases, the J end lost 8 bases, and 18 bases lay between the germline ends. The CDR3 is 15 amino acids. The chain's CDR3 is CASSSTGRQSDEQFF. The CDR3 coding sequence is TGTGCCAGCAGCTCGACAGGTAGACAAAGCGATGAGCAGTTCTTC.